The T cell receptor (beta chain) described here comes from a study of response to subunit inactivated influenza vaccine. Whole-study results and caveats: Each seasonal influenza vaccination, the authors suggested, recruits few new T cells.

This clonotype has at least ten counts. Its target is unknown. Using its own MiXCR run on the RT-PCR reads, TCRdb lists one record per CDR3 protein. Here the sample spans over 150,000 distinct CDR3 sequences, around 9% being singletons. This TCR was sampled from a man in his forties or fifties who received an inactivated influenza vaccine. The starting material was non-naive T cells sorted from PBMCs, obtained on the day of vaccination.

CDR3 loop: CASRGQANYGYTF. CDR3 bases: TGCGCCAGCAGGGGCCAAGCTAACTATGGCTACACCTTC. This chain uses TRBV5-1 with TRBJ1-2; the D is unclear. Germline values: CDR1 SGHRS, CDR2 YFSETQ. Trimming removed 5 bases from V and 0 bases from J, with 8 bases in between. This CDR3 has 13 amino acids.